A selection of T cell receptor beta chains follows, all from one sample in a study of blood T cell repertoires in COVID-19. Generated by immunoSEQ multiplex PCR, the TCRdb table keeps only in-frame clones and is missing some. This table has around 400,000 clones, approximately 88% appearing once. Sequencing was carried out using peripheral blood. The receptors were gathered from a man in his forties with acute or convalescent COVID-19. The conserved cysteine and the conserved F or W are not part of the CDR3 here. Each record gives: CDR3 protein, V gene, J gene.

CDR3 protein: ASSSPRTANYGYT
V gene: TRBV28
J gene: TRBJ1-2

CDR3 protein: ASSLVGTGGAEQY
V gene: TRBV7-2
J gene: TRBJ2-7

CDR3 protein: ASSLSGGWGEQY
V gene: TRBV27
J gene: TRBJ2-7

CDR3 protein: ASSITADTEAF
V gene: TRBV19
J gene: TRBJ1-1

CDR3 protein: ASTYGQGTYEQY
V gene: TRBV6-5
J gene: TRBJ2-7

CDR3 protein: ASSFRSEETSPEAF
V gene: TRBV7-9
J gene: TRBJ1-1

CDR3 protein: ASSPLVQGRVYNEQF
V gene: TRBV14
J gene: TRBJ2-1

CDR3 protein: ASSSEDRHEKLF
V gene: TRBV4-1
J gene: TRBJ1-4

CDR3 protein: ASSVAGVAGQPQH
V gene: TRBV9
J gene: TRBJ1-5

CDR3 protein: ASSYSWGQAYEQY
V gene: TRBV6-5
J gene: TRBJ2-7

CDR3 protein: ASSLQGQAF
V gene: TRBV12-3/TRBV12-4
J gene: TRBJ1-1

CDR3 protein: AISLDRTNTEAF
V gene: TRBV10-3
J gene: TRBJ1-1

CDR3 protein: AITSPGQAEAF
V gene: TRBV10-3
J gene: TRBJ1-1

CDR3 protein: ASSPRDRPNYGYT
V gene: TRBV13
J gene: TRBJ1-2

CDR3 protein: ASSQEGGQGREKLF
V gene: TRBV4-1
J gene: TRBJ1-4

CDR3 protein: AISGQGGSYNSPLH
V gene: TRBV10-3
J gene: TRBJ1-6

CDR3 protein: ATRVVRPNEKLF
V gene: TRBV28
J gene: TRBJ1-4

CDR3 protein: ATSDRDGDQPQH
V gene: TRBV19
J gene: TRBJ1-5

CDR3 protein: ASSNGQEITEAF
V gene: TRBV5-1
J gene: TRBJ1-1

CDR3 protein: ASSYSGRASSYEQY
V gene: TRBV6-5
J gene: TRBJ2-7

CDR3 protein: ASSRRTGGFEQY
V gene: TRBV14
J gene: TRBJ2-7

CDR3 protein: ASSPAGGNTGELF
V gene: TRBV18
J gene: TRBJ2-2

CDR3 protein: ASSSDRGYEQY
V gene: TRBV5-4
J gene: TRBJ2-7

CDR3 protein: ASSQGRGASTDTQY
V gene: TRBV4-1
J gene: TRBJ2-3

CDR3 protein: ASSVDGQGYNSPLH
V gene: TRBV9
J gene: TRBJ1-6

CDR3 protein: ASSSPGTSGIRVDTQY
V gene: TRBV27
J gene: TRBJ2-3

CDR3 protein: ASSQMGLAITDTQY
V gene: TRBV27
J gene: TRBJ2-3

CDR3 protein: ASSHRGSSFVYNEQF
V gene: TRBV3-1/TRBV3-2
J gene: TRBJ2-1

CDR3 protein: ASSSGAGAYNEQF
V gene: TRBV6-6
J gene: TRBJ2-1

CDR3 protein: AISVGGTSGEMVPYEQY
V gene: TRBV10-3
J gene: TRBJ2-7

CDR3 protein: ASSQDIYGYT
V gene: TRBV6-6
J gene: TRBJ1-2

CDR3 protein: ASSGPGQGNSPLH
V gene: TRBV5-1
J gene: TRBJ1-6

CDR3 protein: ASRSRVALGQSPLH
V gene: TRBV19
J gene: TRBJ1-6

CDR3 protein: ASSLPDRGSRLSNQPQH
V gene: TRBV27
J gene: TRBJ1-5

CDR3 protein: ASTPGGGSASYNEQF
V gene: TRBV5-1
J gene: TRBJ2-1

CDR3 protein: ASRGPASGEQF
V gene: TRBV5-6
J gene: TRBJ2-1